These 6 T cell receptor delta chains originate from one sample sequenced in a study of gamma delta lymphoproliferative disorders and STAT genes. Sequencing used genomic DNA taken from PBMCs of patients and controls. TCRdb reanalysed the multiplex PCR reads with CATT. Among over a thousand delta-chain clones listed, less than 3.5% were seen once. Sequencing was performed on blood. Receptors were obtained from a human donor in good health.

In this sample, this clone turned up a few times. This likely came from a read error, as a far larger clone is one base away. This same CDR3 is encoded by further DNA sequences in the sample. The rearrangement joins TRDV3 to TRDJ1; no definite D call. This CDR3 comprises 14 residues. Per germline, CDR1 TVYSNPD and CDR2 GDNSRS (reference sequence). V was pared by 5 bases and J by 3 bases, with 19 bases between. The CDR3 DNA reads TGTGCCATTATCTCCGGAGGTTCGGCCGATAAACTCATCTTT. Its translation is CAIISGGSADKLIF. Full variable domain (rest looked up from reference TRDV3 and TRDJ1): CDKVTQSSPDQTVASGSEVVLLCTYDTVYSNPDLFWYRIRPDYSFQFVFYGDNSRSEGADFTQGRFSVKHILTQKAFHLVISPVRTEDSATYYCAIISGGSADKLIFGKGTRVTVEP.

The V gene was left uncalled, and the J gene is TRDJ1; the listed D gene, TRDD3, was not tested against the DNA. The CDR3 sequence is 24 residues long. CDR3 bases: TGTGCTCTTGGGGAACTAGCAGACTCGTACTGGGGGACGGGTCTGCCCCACCCGACCGATAAACTCATCTTT. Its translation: CALGELADSYWGTGLPHPTDKLIF.

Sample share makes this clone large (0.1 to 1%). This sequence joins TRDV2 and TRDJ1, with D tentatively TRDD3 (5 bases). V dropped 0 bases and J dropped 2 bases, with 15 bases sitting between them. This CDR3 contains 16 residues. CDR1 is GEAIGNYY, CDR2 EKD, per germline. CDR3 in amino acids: CACDTLLAVSTDKLIF. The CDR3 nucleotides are TGTGCCTGTGACACCCTACTGGCGGTATCAACCGATAAACTCATCTTT.

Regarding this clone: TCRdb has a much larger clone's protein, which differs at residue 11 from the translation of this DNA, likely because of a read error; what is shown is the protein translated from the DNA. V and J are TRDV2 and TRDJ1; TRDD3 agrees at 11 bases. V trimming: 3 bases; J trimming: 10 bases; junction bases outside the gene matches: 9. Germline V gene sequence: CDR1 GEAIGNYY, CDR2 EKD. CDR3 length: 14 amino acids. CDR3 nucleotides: TGTGCCTGTGACGGACTGGGGGATAAAGGAAGACTCATCTTT. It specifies CACDGLGDKGRLIF.

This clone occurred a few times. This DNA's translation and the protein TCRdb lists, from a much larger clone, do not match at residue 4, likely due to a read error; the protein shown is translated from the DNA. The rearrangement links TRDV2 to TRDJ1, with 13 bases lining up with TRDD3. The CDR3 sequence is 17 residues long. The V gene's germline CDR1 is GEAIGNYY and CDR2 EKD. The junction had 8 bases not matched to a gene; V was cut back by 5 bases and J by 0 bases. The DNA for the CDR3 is TGTGCCTGTGTCTTACTGGGGGATACGGAAAACACCGATAAACTCATCTTT. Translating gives CACVLLGDTENTDKLIF.

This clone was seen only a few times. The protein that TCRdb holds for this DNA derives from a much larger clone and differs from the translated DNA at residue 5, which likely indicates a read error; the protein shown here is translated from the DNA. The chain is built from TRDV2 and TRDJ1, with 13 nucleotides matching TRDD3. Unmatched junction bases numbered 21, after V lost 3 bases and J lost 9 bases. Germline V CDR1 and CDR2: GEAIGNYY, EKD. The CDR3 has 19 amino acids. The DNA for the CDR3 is TGTGCCTGTGACGCCGTAGGGTCACTGGGGGATACGACGAGGGAGGAACTCATCTTT. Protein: CACDAVGSLGDTTREELIF.